This T cell receptor (beta chain) was sequenced during a study of beta chain features in type 1 diabetes. The wider study: Across the samples, roughly 99 million sorted cells were examined in total. Study-wide points: More deletions and fewer insertions at VDJ junctions were seen in type 1 diabetes patients. For patients, the naive, central memory and Treg TCRB repertoires appeared more alike than for healthy donors. In every one of the four CD4+ subsets, TCRB CDR3s were moderately but significantly shorter in Type 1 diabetes patients.

As every portion of the isolated RNA was reverse transcribed, the sequencing read expressed TCRB transcripts. Generated by immunoSEQ multiplex PCR, the TCRdb table keeps only in-frame clones and is missing some. In the table there are around 690,000 clones, around 12% of which are singletons. As concerns this clone: Its antigen remains unidentified.

The V gene's germline CDR1 is MNHNY and CDR2 SVGAGI (reference sequence). This CDR3 spans 14 amino acids. V was clipped by 3 bases and J by 8 bases; unmatched bases: 3. Post-sort purity exceeded 98% for all sorted populations. The chain has TRBV6-6 and TRBJ2-4; the match to TRBD1 covers 11 bases. Sequencing was done on a sample of naive CD4+ T cells from blood. The source of this sequence is a man aged 25 to 40 with type 1 diabetes. CDR3 in amino acids: CASSYGQGAYIQYF. The CDR3, as DNA: TGTGCCAGCAGTTATGGACAGGGGGCGTACATTCAGTACTTC.